The 27 T cell receptor beta chains presented below share a single source sample, sequenced in a study of Ad26.COV2.S vaccination and SARS-CoV-2 variants. Specified treatment: roughly 18 received Ad26.COV2.S at low or high dose, single or two shots; several received placebo; per-sample allocation not given. Samples were taken on day 63 after the first vaccine or placebo injection. The data were produced by immunoSEQ multiplex PCR, yet TCRdb's version contains in-frame clones alone and is incomplete. The sample comprises some 450,000 clones, around 91% of which are singletons, and approximately 4.3% rests with the top ten. The sequencing used peripheral blood, collected in a trial of Ad26.COV2.S vaccine versus placebo. These receptors all stem from a person aged 18 to 65 who received the Ad26.COV2.S COVID-19 vaccine or a placebo.

The V gene is TRBV30, the J gene TRBJ1-1; D unresolved. Germline CDR1 GTSNPN, CDR2 SVGIG (reference sequence). The V end lost 2 bases, the J end lost 5 bases, and 9 bases lay between the germline ends. The CDR3 consists of 12 residues. The CDR3 DNA reads TGTGCCTGGAGTCCAGAGGCTACTGAAGCTTTCTTT. Amino acid sequence: CAWSPEATEAFF.

The J gene is TRBJ2-7, the V gene TRBV4-3; no clear D. Trimming removed 4 bases at V and 3 bases at J, with 16 bases between. CDR1 and CDR2 from the germline V gene are LGHNA and YSLEER. CDR3 length: 15 amino acids. The DNA for the CDR3 is TGCGCCAGCAGCCTATACTCCTCCAGACACTACGAGCAGTACTTC. This sequence encodes CASSLYSSRHYEQYF.

V usage is TRBV28 and J usage is TRBJ1-2; the D gene is possibly TRBD1 (6 bases). CDR3 size: 17 residues. Between the trimmed V and J ends, which lost 5 bases and 0 bases, there was a span of 19 bases. Per the germline V gene, CDR1 is MDHEN and CDR2 is SYDVKM. CDR3 sequence reads: CASSPVPGHRANYGYTF. The CDR3 DNA follows: TGTGCCAGCAGTCCCGTCCCGGGACACCGAGCTAACTATGGCTACACCTTC.

V usage is TRBV7-6 and J usage is TRBJ2-5, with 10 bases identical to TRBD2. This CDR3 region has 17 residues. Losses at the gene ends were 5 bases for V and 6 bases for J; bases not matched to a gene: 15. Germline CDR1 SGHVS, CDR2 FNYEAQ. CDR3 bases: TGTGCCAGCAGCCCTTCATCTCCTAGCGGGAGAGGGAAGACCCAGTACTTC. Amino acid sequence: CASSPSSPSGRGKTQYF. Combining the CDR3 with reference TRBV7-6 and TRBJ2-5 gives the whole variable domain GAGVSQSPRYKVTKRGQDVALRCDPISGHVSLYWYRQALGQGPEFLTYFNYEAQQDKSGLPNDRFSAERPEGSISTLTIQRTEQRDSAMYRCASSPSSPSGRGKTQYFGPGTRLLVL.

Comment on this clone: Additional DNA sequences in this sample encode the identical CDR3. The V gene is TRBV6-2 or TRBV6-3, the J gene TRBJ2-4; D remains ambiguous. Trimming stripped 0 bases from V and 2 bases from J, with 5 bases between. Germline assignment: CDR1 MNHEY and CDR2 SVGEGT. The CDR3 has 14 residues. The CDR3 nucleotides read TGTGCCAGCAGTTACTCAGGGTCCAAAAACATTCAGTACTTC. Its protein product is CASSYSGSKNIQYF.

This chain's CDR3 is CASSLWASGSYNEQFF. CDR3 in DNA: TGTGCCAGCAGCTTATGGGCTAGCGGGTCCTACAATGAGCAGTTCTTC. The rearrangement joins TRBV7-3 to TRBJ2-1; 8 positions agree with TRBD2. Unmatched junction bases numbered 4, after V lost 2 bases and J lost 1 base. CDR1 and CDR2 (germline): SGHTA, FQGTGA. This CDR3 has 16 residues.

This clone occurred a few times. The chain links TRBV24-1 to TRBJ2-2, with 8 bases that match TRBD1. V was clipped by 3 bases and J by 1 base; unmatched bases: 6. There are 17 residues in the CDR3. CDR1 is KGHDR and CDR2 is SFDVKD in the germline V gene. CDR3 protein: CATSDLDRGRNTGELFF. The CDR3 DNA is TGTGCCACCAGTGATCTAGACAGGGGACGGAACACCGGGGAGCTGTTTTTT.

The chain uses TRBV24-1 and TRBJ2-7; no firm D call. Trimming took 4 bases from V and 8 from J, leaving 20 bases between them. Germline V CDR1 and CDR2: KGHDR, SFDVKD. The CDR3 consists of 15 residues. This chain's CDR3 is CATSESSKPYSQQYF. The DNA for the CDR3 is TGTGCCACCAGTGAGAGTTCGAAACCCTATTCCCAGCAGTACTTC.

Comment on this clone: Other DNA sequences in the same sample also yield this CDR3. The chain links TRBV5-6 to TRBJ1-2; tentatively, D is TRBD1 (6 bases). The V gene lost 3 bases and the J gene lost 4 bases, with 7 bases spanning the gap. The CDR3 loop spans 12 amino acids. Germline V gene lookup returns CDR1 SGHDT and CDR2 YYEEEE. CDR3 region: CASSSDSYGYTF. In DNA form, the CDR3 reads TGTGCCAGCAGCTCGGACAGCTATGGCTACACCTTC.

The chain combines TRBV5-4 with TRBJ2-3; D is ambiguous. CDR3 length equals 15 residues. Trimming removed 4 bases from V and 0 bases from J, with 12 bases in between. From germline, CDR1 is SGHNT and CDR2 YYREEE (reference sequence). The CDR3 is CASSRGVASTDTQYF. The CDR3 DNA reads as TGTGCCAGCAGCCGTGGGGTGGCTAGCACAGATACGCAGTATTTT.

CDR3 nucleotide sequence: TGTGCCAGCAGCCAAGGACTAGCGGGAGGGGGGGAGACCCAGTACTTC. Protein sequence: CASSQGLAGGGETQYF. The chain links TRBV11-2 to TRBJ2-5, with 15 bases matching TRBD2. V was pared by 5 bases and J by 5 bases, with 6 bases of the junction left unmatched. The CDR3 has 16 residues. Germline V gene sequence: CDR1 SGHAT, CDR2 FQNNGV.

This clone was counted between two and nine times. The rearrangement uses TRBV12-3 or TRBV12-4 and TRBJ1-1; D gene unclear. The length of the CDR3 is 12 residues. Trimming left V 4 bases short and J 1 base short, with 4 bases between. Here the CDR3 DNA reads TGTGCCAGCAGTTCTTGGAACACTGAAGCTTTCTTT. Translated, it gives CASSSWNTEAFF.

The chain couples TRBV11-2 to TRBJ1-6; D is perhaps TRBD1 (5 bases). The germline V and J ends were trimmed by 1 base and 8 bases, with 21 bases remaining between them. Looked up from germline, CDR1 is SGHAT and CDR2 is FQNNGV. This CDR3 region has 18 residues. CDR3 coding DNA: TGTGCCAGCAGCTTAGGGCGACAGCCGGGCGGCATGGATTCACCCCTCCACTTT. Translated: CASSLGRQPGGMDSPLHF.

J is TRBJ1-4 and V is TRBV10-3; TRBD1 aligns across 10 bases. The CDR3 is made up of 15 amino acids. V shed 10 bases and J 7 bases; nucleotides not matched to a gene: 12. Germline loops: CDR1 ENHRY, CDR2 SYGVKD. CDR3 sequence (DNA): TGTGCCAGCCGCGAAGACAGGGGGCAAAGTGAAAAACTGTTTTTT. Residues: CASREDRGQSEKLFF.

The chain links TRBV9 to TRBJ1-6, with a tentative D call TRBD1 (5 bases). V shed 4 bases and J shed 6 bases, with 20 bases lying between them. Germline CDR1 and CDR2: SGDLS and YYNGEE. CDR3 length: 17 residues. The CDR3 sequence: CASSPSGTVGTNSPLHF. The CDR3 nucleotides are TGTGCCAGCAGCCCTAGTGGGACTGTTGGGACTAATTCACCCCTCCACTTT.

The CDR3 protein is CASSPGGDGQYF. CDR3 nucleotides: TGTGCCAGCTCACCTGGGGGGGACGGGCAGTACTTC. The J gene is TRBJ2-7, the V gene TRBV18, with TRBD2 matching over 7 bases. V lost 3 bases to trimming and J lost 9 bases; unmatched junction nucleotides: 5. The CDR3 runs 12 residues. Germline V lookup: CDR1 KGHSH, CDR2 LQKENI. The whole variable domain, remainder taken from reference TRBV18 and TRBJ2-7, is NAGVMQNPRHLVRRRGQEARLRCSPMKGHSHVYWYRQLPEEGLKFMVYLQKENIIDESGMPKERFSAEFPKEGPSILRIQQVVRGDSAAYFCASSPGGDGQYFGPGTRLTVT.

This chain joins TRBV11-2 and TRBJ2-7; 9 positions agree with TRBD2. The CDR3 contains 16 residues. Trimming cost V 5 bases and J 2 bases; bases outside gene matches: 10. Germline V lookup: CDR1 SGHAT, CDR2 FQNNGV. In nucleotides, the CDR3 is TGTGCCAGCAGCCTCAAAGGGGCTAGCGGGACCTACGAGCAGTACTTC. It is translated as CASSLKGASGTYEQYF.

The chain has TRBV9 and TRBJ2-6; maybe TRBD2 (5 bases). Germline CDR1 and CDR2: SGDLS and YYNGEE. V shed 4 bases and J shed 1 base, with 12 bases lying between them. The CDR3 length is 16 residues. The CDR3 loop is CASSPSTGSGANVLTF. The CDR3 bases are TGTGCCAGCAGCCCGTCCACGGGATCTGGGGCCAACGTCCTGACTTTC.

The rearrangement uses TRBV5-8 and TRBJ2-1, with TRBD2 identical over 7 bases. The trim removed 0 bases at V and 2 bases at J, leaving 2 bases unmatched. The CDR3 length is 15 residues. Germline V gene data show CDR1 as SGHTS and CDR2 as YDEGEE. The DNA for the CDR3 is TGTGCCAGCAGCTTGGCGGGACTAACCTACAATGAGCAGTTCTTC. Its protein is CASSLAGLTYNEQFF.

The genes are TRBV27 and TRBJ1-5, with TRBD1 matching over 7 bases. The CDR3 has 17 residues. Per the germline V gene, CDR1 is MNHEY and CDR2 is SMNVEV (reference sequence). Losses at the gene ends were 5 bases for V and 2 bases for J; bases not matched to a gene: 12. CDR3 nucleotide sequence: TGTGCCAGCAGTCTCACGGGGACAGAAAGGGGCAATCAGCCCCAGCATTTT. Its translation: CASSLTGTERGNQPQHF.

The rearrangement links TRBV7-2 to TRBJ1-6; tentatively, D is TRBD1 (6 bases). The V end lost 4 bases, the J end lost 9 bases, and 22 bases lay between the germline ends. This CDR3 is 17 amino acids long. CDR1 SGHTA and CDR2 FQGNSA come from the germline V gene. The CDR3 spells CASSSGSQGRIFSPLHF. CDR3 in DNA: TGTGCCAGCAGCTCCGGGTCGCAGGGGAGGATATTTTCACCCCTCCACTTT.

The gene calls are TRBV5-6 and TRBJ1-6; a weak D match, TRBD1 (6 bases). The V gene's germline CDR1 is SGHDT and CDR2 YYEEEE. The length of the CDR3 is 12 residues. Trimming left V 7 bases short and J 6 bases short, with 8 bases between. CDR3 residues: CASGQINSPLHF. The CDR3 bases are TGTGCCAGCGGACAGATTAATTCACCCCTCCACTTT.

The chain couples TRBV6-5 to TRBJ2-7, with 9 bases matching TRBD1. Trimming at V came to 5 bases and at J to 5 bases, leaving 4 bases not matched to a gene. The germline CDR1 and CDR2 sequences are MNHEY and SVGAGI. This CDR3 is built from 13 residues. The CDR3 DNA follows: TGTGCCAGCAGTACCCGGACAGGGGACGAGCAGTACTTC. Protein sequence: CASSTRTGDEQYF.

The chain carries TRBV14 and TRBJ2-7, with D hard to call. This CDR3 comprises 13 residues. Trimming removed 5 bases from V and 2 bases from J, with 10 bases in between. CDR1 SGHDN and CDR2 FVKESK come from the germline V gene. The CDR3 sequence: CASSSSRPYEQYF. CDR3 bases: TGTGCCAGCAGCTCCAGCCGGCCCTACGAGCAGTACTTC.

This clone appeared once. This chain uses TRBV6-5 with TRBJ1-6; 9 bases fit TRBD1. Germline CDR1 reads MNHEY; CDR2 reads SVGAGI. The CDR3 totals 15 residues. J lost 4 bases, V lost 7 bases, and 5 bases had no gene match. CDR3 DNA sequence: TGTGCCAGCAACCACAGGGGGCGGTATAATTCACCCCTCCACTTT. It translates to CASNHRGRYNSPLHF.

This chain uses TRBV30 with TRBJ2-7; 13 positions match TRBD2. CDR3 length equals 15 residues. Germline trimming cut 2 bases from V and 3 bases from J; bases unmatched to any gene: 4. Germline values: CDR1 GTSNPN, CDR2 SVGIG (reference sequence). The CDR3 is CAWSLGTSGIYEQYF. In nucleotides, the CDR3 is TGTGCCTGGAGTTTGGGGACTAGCGGGATCTACGAGCAGTACTTC.

The chain combines TRBV20-1 with TRBJ2-7; D remains unclear. The V end lost 0 bases, the J end lost 5 bases, and 5 bases lay between the germline ends. CDR1 and CDR2 (germline): DFQATT, SNEGSKA (reference sequence). The CDR3 extends over 11 amino acids. CDR3 nucleotide sequence: TGCAGTGCTAGAGAGCAGGACGAGCAGTACTTC. Its translation is CSAREQDEQYF.